The 25 T cell receptor beta chains in this list originate from one sample, sequenced in a study of T cell responses to AZD1222 COVID-19 vaccine. Libraries were prepared by immunoSEQ multiplex PCR; TCRdb keeps only in-frame clonotypes and omits some of them. Of more than 75,000 clones listed, about nine tenths were seen once; the top ten hold approximately 27%. This specimen was peripheral blood, taken on day 0 of AZD1222 vaccination. The receptors derive from an adult in good health.

The J gene is TRBJ1-5, the V gene TRBV7-2, with 7 bases lining up with TRBD1. V was clipped by 4 bases and J by 4 bases; unmatched bases: 7. The CDR3 extends over 15 amino acids. Germline CDR1 and CDR2: SGHTA and FQGNSA. The DNA of the CDR3 is TGTGCCAGCAGCTCCCCCGGCAGGGGGAATCAGCCCCAGCATTTT. Translating gives CASSSPGRGNQPQHF.

This chain connects TRBV18 to TRBJ2-5; 8 bases match TRBD1. Trimming cost V 3 bases and J 7 bases; bases outside gene matches: 7. This CDR3 is 14 amino acids long. Looked up from germline, CDR1 is KGHSH and CDR2 is LQKENI. Here the CDR3 DNA reads TGTGCCAGCTCACCCTTGGACAGGGCGGGGACCCAGTACTTC. It is translated as CASSPLDRAGTQYF.

This chain joins TRBV7-6 and TRBJ2-3, with 7 bases matching TRBD2. Germline V CDR1 and CDR2: SGHVS, FNYEAQ. V was pared by 5 bases and J by 2 bases, with 10 bases of the junction left unmatched. This CDR3 spans 16 amino acids. The CDR3 DNA reads as TGTGCCAGCAGCCCAAGGCCAGCGGGGAACACAGATACGCAGTATTTT. Its protein is CASSPRPAGNTDTQYF. Full variable domain (outside the CDR3, taken from reference TRBV7-6 and TRBJ2-3): GAGVSQSPRYKVTKRGQDVALRCDPISGHVSLYWYRQALGQGPEFLTYFNYEAQQDKSGLPNDRFSAERPEGSISTLTIQRTEQRDSAMYRCASSPRPAGNTDTQYFGPGTRLTVL.

This sequence joins TRBV14 and TRBJ1-6, with D unclear. The CDR3 spans 16 residues. Trimming shortened V by 1 base and J by 3 bases, and 10 bases separated the two germline ends. The germline V gene encodes CDR1 SGHDN and CDR2 FVKESK. DNA for the CDR3: TGTGCCAGCAGCCAAGTCGCGGGCAGCTATAATTCACCCCTCCACTTT. Amino acid sequence: CASSQVAGSYNSPLHF.

This sequence joins TRBV30 and TRBJ2-5, with 13 bases fitting TRBD2. CDR3 length: 13 residues. The V segment lost 8 bases and the J segment 1 base; nucleotides outside the gene matches: 1. Germline V CDR1 and CDR2: GTSNPN, SVGIG (reference sequence). CDR3 amino acids: CAGTSGTQETQYF. The CDR3 bases are TGTGCCGGGACTAGCGGGACCCAAGAGACCCAGTACTTC. Full variable domain (outside the CDR3, taken from reference TRBV30 and TRBJ2-5): SQTIHQWPATLVQPVGSPLSLECTVEGTSNPNLYWYRQAAGRGLQLLFYSVGIGQISSEVPQNLSASRPQDRQFILSSKKLLLSDSGFYLCAGTSGTQETQYFGPGTRLLVL.

The chain links TRBV9 to TRBJ2-5; tentative D call: TRBD2 (6 bases). The CDR3 is 14 residues long. V dropped 0 bases and J dropped 0 bases, with 6 bases sitting between them. In germline, CDR1 is SGDLS, CDR2 YYNGEE. As DNA, the CDR3 is TGTGCCAGCAGCGTAGGGGACTACCAAGAGACCCAGTACTTC. As protein: CASSVGDYQETQYF.

CDR3 nucleotides: TGTGCCAGCAGCTCCTCCGGGCCTCAAGGCACTGAAGCTTTCTTT. Protein: CASSSSGPQGTEAFF. The chain links TRBV7-9 to TRBJ1-1; D not certain. The CDR3 is 15 residues long. Germline lookup yields CDR1 SEHNR and CDR2 FQNEAQ (reference sequence). V was trimmed by 4 bases and J by 4 bases, leaving 16 bases between them.

The chain links TRBV28 to TRBJ2-1; 7 nucleotides align to TRBD2. CDR3 length equals 19 residues. Germline CDR1 reads MDHEN; CDR2 reads SYDVKM. V was pared by 4 bases and J by 7 bases, with 22 bases of the junction left unmatched. The CDR3 bases are TGTGCCAGCAGTTCCACCGAGGAGCTAGCGGTATTAAAGGAAAATGAGCAGTTCTTC. Translating gives CASSSTEELAVLKENEQFF.

J is TRBJ1-4 and V is TRBV29-1, with D possibly TRBD1 on 6 matching bases. This CDR3 region has 15 residues. In germline, CDR1 is SQVTM, CDR2 ANQGSEA. V was clipped by 1 base and J by 5 bases, with 14 bases between them. The CDR3 is CSVEGWGGPNEKLFF. Here the CDR3 DNA reads TGCAGCGTTGAAGGTTGGGGGGGCCCGAATGAAAAACTGTTTTTT.

This chain joins TRBV3-1 (or the pseudogene TRBV3-2) and TRBJ2-2; 11 nucleotides line up with TRBD2. CDR1 LGHDT and CDR2 YNNKEL come from the germline V gene (reference sequence). CDR3 size: 18 residues. J lost 5 bases, V lost 0 bases, and 8 bases had no gene match. CDR3 in amino acids: CASSQEETSGIGTGELFF. The CDR3, as DNA: TGTGCCAGCAGCCAAGAGGAGACTAGCGGGATAGGAACCGGGGAGCTGTTTTTT.

This chain links TRBV18 with TRBJ2-7; a possible D gene is TRBD1 (5 bases). V lost 6 bases and J 6 bases, leaving 18 bases between the germline ends. The CDR3 loop spans 14 amino acids. Germline V gene data show CDR1 as KGHSH and CDR2 as LQKENI. CDR3 loop: CASSTGQGLSEQYF. The CDR3 coding sequence is TGTGCCAGCTCGACGGGCCAGGGCTTGAGCGAGCAGTACTTC.

The chain employs TRBV5-4 and TRBJ1-1; 10 positions agree with TRBD1. Germline V gives CDR1 SGHNT, CDR2 YYREEE (reference sequence). V gave up 4 bases and J gave up 4 bases; unmatched junction bases: 7. The CDR3 totals 15 residues. The CDR3 spells CASSGDRGDGTEAFF. The CDR3 region has the DNA TGTGCCAGCAGCGGGGACAGGGGAGATGGCACTGAAGCTTTCTTT.

The V call is TRBV5-4, the J call TRBJ2-7; D possibly uses TRBD1 or TRBD2 (5 bases each). CDR1 is SGHNT, CDR2 YYREEE, per germline (reference sequence). The ends were cut back, 4 bases at V and 1 base at J, with 12 bases in the middle. CDR3 length: 14 amino acids. The CDR3 coding sequence is TGTGCCAGCAGCGGGCAGGGCGGGTCCTACGAGCAGTACTTC. This codes for CASSGQGGSYEQYF.

The chain is built from TRBV5-8 and TRBJ2-5, with 7 nucleotides matching TRBD1. The CDR3 extends over 15 amino acids. Germline V gives CDR1 SGHTS, CDR2 YDEGEE. V lost 0 bases, J lost 1 base, and 3 bases stayed unmatched. In nucleotides, the CDR3 is TGTGCCAGCAGCTTGGGACAGGGCCTCCAAGAGACCCAGTACTTC. This gives the protein CASSLGQGLQETQYF. Variable domain in full (rest from reference TRBV5-8 and TRBJ2-5): EAGVTQSPTHLIKTRGQQATLRCSPISGHTSVYWYQQALGLGLQFLLWYDEGEERNRGNFPPRFSGRQFPNYSSELNVNALELEDSALYLCASSLGQGLQETQYFGPGTRLLVL.

The chain couples TRBV3-1 (or the pseudogene TRBV3-2) to TRBJ1-6; D ambiguous. The CDR3 consists of 16 residues. The germline gives CDR1 LGHDT, CDR2 YNNKEL (reference sequence). Trimming left V 4 bases short and J 3 bases short, with 13 bases between. CDR3 sequence (DNA): TGTGCCAGCAGCCCATGGAGAGCCCACTATAATTCACCCCTCCACTTT. It is translated as CASSPWRAHYNSPLHF.

The chain recombines TRBV6-7 with TRBJ2-3; D is uncertain. TRBV6-7 is assigned to the ORF class and has an uncertain function. Trimming pared 2 bases from V and 2 bases from J, leaving 11 bases between. The CDR3 totals 15 residues. CDR3 amino acids: CASSYAQNNTDTQYF. In DNA form, the CDR3 reads TGTGCCAGCAGTTACGCACAGAATAACACAGATACGCAGTATTTT.

The V call is TRBV30, the J call TRBJ1-1, with 8 bases fitting TRBD1. The CDR3 loop spans 12 amino acids. V lost 8 bases and J lost 1; bases outside the gene matches: 3. Looked up from germline, CDR1 is GTSNPN and CDR2 is SVGIG (reference sequence). CDR3: CAGQGGNTEAFF. As DNA, the CDR3 is TGTGCCGGACAGGGTGGGAACACTGAAGCTTTCTTT.

The table lists this clone with a count of one. The chain joins TRBV5-4 to TRBJ1-1, with TRBD1 as a possible D gene (5 bases). Germline-derived CDR1 and CDR2 are SGHNT and YYREEE (reference sequence). The CDR3 contains 15 residues. Trimming cost V 5 bases and J 2 bases, with 16 bases left between them. Here the CDR3 reads CASRSAGTSNTEAFF. In nucleotides, the CDR3 is TGTGCCAGCAGGTCCGCCGGGACGTCCAACACTGAAGCTTTCTTT.

This clone was seen just once. J is TRBJ2-7 and V is TRBV28, with D unresolved. This CDR3 comprises 11 residues. Germline assignment: CDR1 MDHEN and CDR2 SYDVKM. V lost 6 bases and J 9 bases, leaving 12 bases between the germline ends. DNA for the CDR3: TGTGCCAGCAGGGTCGATACAGTGCAGTACTTC. Its translation: CASRVDTVQYF.

In its sample, this clone was seen once. The V gene is TRBV5-1, the J gene TRBJ2-7; D tentatively reads TRBD1 or TRBD2 (5 bases each). V was trimmed by 4 bases and J by 3 bases, leaving 20 bases between them. Per the germline V gene, CDR1 is SGHRS and CDR2 is YFSETQ. This CDR3 comprises 16 residues. This chain's CDR3 is CASSRTDSKRGYEQYF. CDR3 DNA: TGCGCCAGCAGCAGAACGGACTCCAAAAGGGGCTACGAGCAGTACTTC.

This sequence joins TRBV4-3 and TRBJ2-1, with D unresolved. In germline, CDR1 is LGHNA, CDR2 YSLEER. The CDR3 sequence is 14 residues long. Between the trimmed V and J ends, which lost 0 bases and 4 bases, there was a span of 7 bases. CDR3 coding DNA: TGCGCCAGCAGCCAAGATGCGGTGTACAATGAGCAGTTCTTC. This gives the protein CASSQDAVYNEQFF.

The CDR3 coding sequence is TGTGCCAGCAGAGCGAACAGGGGGCCTGGAAACACCATATATTTT. It is translated as CASRANRGPGNTIYF. The chain employs TRBV2 and TRBJ1-3; 9 nucleotides align to TRBD1. V lost 6 bases, J lost 2 bases, and 5 bases stayed unmatched. Germline loops: CDR1 SNHLY, CDR2 FYNNEI. The CDR3 covers 15 residues.

The V call is TRBV9, the J call TRBJ2-7; the match to TRBD2 covers 15 bases. The V gene's germline CDR1 is SGDLS and CDR2 YYNGEE. CDR3 length: 14 amino acids. V lost 7 bases, J lost 2 bases, and 1 base stayed unmatched. CDR3 nucleotide sequence: TGTGCCAGCGGGACTAGCGGGAGGCCCTACGAGCAGTACTTC. The encoded protein is CASGTSGRPYEQYF.

The chain combines TRBV18 with TRBJ2-3; 7 positions match TRBD2. CDR1 and CDR2 (germline): KGHSH, LQKENI. The length of the CDR3 is 16 residues. The V and J ends lost 4 bases and 3 bases, in that order; junction bases with no gene match: 10. In DNA form, the CDR3 reads TGTGCCAGCTCACTATGGGGGGGGTCGGAAACAGATACGCAGTATTTT. This codes for CASSLWGGSETDTQYF. Supplemented by reference TRBV18 and TRBJ2-3, the full variable domain reads NAGVMQNPRHLVRRRGQEARLRCSPMKGHSHVYWYRQLPEEGLKFMVYLQKENIIDESGMPKERFSAEFPKEGPSILRIQQVVRGDSAAYFCASSLWGGSETDTQYFGPGTRLTVL.

This clone was observed a handful of times. The chain is built from TRBV6-5 and TRBJ1-6, with D unclear. Germline V lookup: CDR1 MNHEY, CDR2 SVGAGI. The germline V and J ends were trimmed by 7 bases and 0 bases, with 7 bases remaining between them. CDR3 length: 14 residues. The CDR3 is CASIPYSYNSPLHF. The CDR3 nucleotides are TGTGCCAGCATACCCTACTCCTATAATTCACCCCTCCACTTT.